This T cell receptor (beta chain) was identified during a study of blood T cells in healthy people across ages. Study-wide results and limits: Long-lived donors had more naive CD4+ cells and higher diversity than aged donors. Estimated diversity, derived from one million T cells, was regarded as an underestimate.

The sample holds a few counts of this clonotype. Its specificity is unknown. Primed by a sample-barcoded 5' primer and a J-beta primer mix, a second PCR proceeded for about 6 to 11 cycles. Every cDNA molecule bore a tag from a template-switch adaptor containing 12 random nucleotides. MiXCR was run by TCRdb on the 5' RACE reads, yielding one entry per CDR3 protein. The data contain around 970,000 distinct CDR3 sequences, just over 50% of them singletons. The specimen sequenced was blood. The receptor was derived from a woman in her sixties in good health.

The chain's CDR3 is CASSQAGGAITYEQYF. Here the CDR3 DNA reads TGTGCCAGCAGCCAAGCGGGAGGGGCTATCACCTACGAGCAGTACTTC. The rearrangement uses TRBV4-2 and TRBJ2-7; 8 positions agree with TRBD2. Germline trimming cut 1 base from V and 2 bases from J; bases unmatched to any gene: 7. The length of the CDR3 is 16 residues. Germline CDR1 LGHNA, CDR2 YNFKEQ.